This T cell receptor beta chain was found in a study of T cells after yellow fever vaccination. The study, taken as a whole, reports: A weaker but faster secondary response was observed, peaking on day 5 versus 15. Overall, a small share of clonotypes was seen in both CD4 and CD8 compartments.

The authors made TCR cDNA by 5'RACE template switching, adding a universal primer site and UMIs. Each CDR3 protein is one row after TCRdb ran MiXCR on the 5' RACE reads. The table lists about 320,000 distinct CDR3 sequences, around 4.3% of them singletons. Only a few counts were recorded for this clonotype. Its specificity is not known. The CDR3 has 12 residues. Germline CDR1 and CDR2: MNHEY and SVGEGT. V lost 4 bases and J 8 bases, leaving 9 bases between the germline ends. Source: PBMCs, taken 15 days after the yellow fever booster vaccination. The clonotype comes from a young man who received the YFV17D yellow fever vaccine. The V gene is TRBV6-2 or TRBV6-3, the J gene TRBJ2-1, with D perhaps TRBD2 (5 bases). CDR3 coding DNA: TGTGCCAGCAGTTTCGGGGTCGATGAGCAGTTCTTC. Amino acids: CASSFGVDEQFF.